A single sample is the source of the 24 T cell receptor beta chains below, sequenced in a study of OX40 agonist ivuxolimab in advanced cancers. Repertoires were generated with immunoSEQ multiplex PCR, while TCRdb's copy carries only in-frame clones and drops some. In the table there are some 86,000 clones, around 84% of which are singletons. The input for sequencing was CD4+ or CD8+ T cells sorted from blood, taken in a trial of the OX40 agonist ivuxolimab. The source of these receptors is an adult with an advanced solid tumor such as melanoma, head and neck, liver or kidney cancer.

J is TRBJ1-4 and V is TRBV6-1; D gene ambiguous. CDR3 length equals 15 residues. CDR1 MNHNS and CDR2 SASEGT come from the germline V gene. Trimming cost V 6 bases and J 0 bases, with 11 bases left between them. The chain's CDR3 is CASSREDATNEKLFF. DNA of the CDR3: TGTGCCAGCAGCCGAGAGGATGCAACTAATGAAAAACTGTTTTTT.

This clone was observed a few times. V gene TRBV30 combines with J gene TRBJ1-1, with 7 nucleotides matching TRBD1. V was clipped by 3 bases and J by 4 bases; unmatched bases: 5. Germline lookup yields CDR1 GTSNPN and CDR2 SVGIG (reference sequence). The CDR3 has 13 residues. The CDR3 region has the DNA TGTGCCTGGAGAGAAAACAGGGGCACTGAAGCTTTCTTT. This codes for CAWRENRGTEAFF.

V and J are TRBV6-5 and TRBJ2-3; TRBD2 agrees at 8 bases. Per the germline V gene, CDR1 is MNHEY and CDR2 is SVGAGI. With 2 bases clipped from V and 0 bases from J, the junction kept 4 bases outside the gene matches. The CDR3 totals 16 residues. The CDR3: CASSYGGGGSTDTQYF. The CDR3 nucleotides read TGTGCCAGCAGTTACGGGGGCGGGGGGAGCACAGATACGCAGTATTTT.

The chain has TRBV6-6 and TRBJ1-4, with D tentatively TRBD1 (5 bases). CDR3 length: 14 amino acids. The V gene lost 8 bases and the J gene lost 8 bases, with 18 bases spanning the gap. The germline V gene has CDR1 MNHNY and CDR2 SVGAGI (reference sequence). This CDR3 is CASQKGQGREKLFF. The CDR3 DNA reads TGTGCCAGCCAAAAGGGGCAGGGCAGAGAAAAACTGTTTTTT.

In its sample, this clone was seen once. Here the CDR3 reads CASSSSTFLGTQYF. The CDR3 coding sequence is TGTGCCAGCAGCTCCTCCACCTTTCTGGGTACGCAGTATTTT. This chain uses TRBV7-3 with TRBJ2-3; D unresolved. V was clipped by 4 bases and J by 8 bases, with 16 bases between them. This CDR3 has 14 amino acids. Germline V CDR1 and CDR2: SGHTA, FQGTGA.

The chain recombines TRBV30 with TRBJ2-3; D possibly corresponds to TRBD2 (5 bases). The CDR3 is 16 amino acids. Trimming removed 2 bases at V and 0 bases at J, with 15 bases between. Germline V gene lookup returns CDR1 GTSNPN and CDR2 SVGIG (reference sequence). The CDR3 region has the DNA TGTGCCTGGAGTCCTCGAGGGAGATCTAGCACAGATACGCAGTATTTT. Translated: CAWSPRGRSSTDTQYF.

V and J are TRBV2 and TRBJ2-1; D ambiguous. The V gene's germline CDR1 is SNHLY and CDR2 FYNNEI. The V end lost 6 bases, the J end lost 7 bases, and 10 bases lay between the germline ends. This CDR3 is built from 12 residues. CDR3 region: CASRVTQNEQFF. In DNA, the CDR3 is TGTGCCAGCAGAGTGACACAGAATGAGCAGTTCTTC.

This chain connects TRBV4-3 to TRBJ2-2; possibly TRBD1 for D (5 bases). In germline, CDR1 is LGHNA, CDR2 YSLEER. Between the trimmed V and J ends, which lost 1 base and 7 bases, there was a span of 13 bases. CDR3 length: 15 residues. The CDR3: CASSQVVGAGGELFF. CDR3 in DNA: TGCGCCAGCAGCCAAGTAGTAGGGGCCGGCGGGGAGCTGTTTTTT.

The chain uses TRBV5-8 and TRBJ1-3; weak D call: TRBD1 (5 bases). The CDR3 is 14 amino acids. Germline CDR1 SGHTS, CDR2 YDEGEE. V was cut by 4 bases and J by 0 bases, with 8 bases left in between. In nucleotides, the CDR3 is TGTGCCAGCAGCCCGGACATCTCTGGAAACACCATATATTTT. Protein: CASSPDISGNTIYF.

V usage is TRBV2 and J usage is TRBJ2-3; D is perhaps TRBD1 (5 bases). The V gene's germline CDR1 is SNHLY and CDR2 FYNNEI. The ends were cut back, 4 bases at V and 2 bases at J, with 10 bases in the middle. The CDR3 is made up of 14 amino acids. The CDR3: CASSGLTDTDTQYF. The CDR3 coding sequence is TGTGCCAGCAGTGGGTTGACAGACACAGATACGCAGTATTTT.

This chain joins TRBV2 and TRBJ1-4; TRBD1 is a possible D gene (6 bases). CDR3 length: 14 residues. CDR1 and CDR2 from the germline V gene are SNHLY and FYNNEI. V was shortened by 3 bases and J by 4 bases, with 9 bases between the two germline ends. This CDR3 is CASSEGGLNEKLFF. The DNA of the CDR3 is TGTGCCAGCAGTGAGGGGGGCCTTAATGAAAAACTGTTTTTT.

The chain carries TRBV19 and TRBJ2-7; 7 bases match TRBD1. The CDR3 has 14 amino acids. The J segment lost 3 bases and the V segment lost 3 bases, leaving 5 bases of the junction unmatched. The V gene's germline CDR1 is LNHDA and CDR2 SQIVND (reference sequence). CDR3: CASSIVDRVYEQYF. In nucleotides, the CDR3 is TGTGCCAGTAGTATTGTCGACAGGGTCTACGAGCAGTACTTC.

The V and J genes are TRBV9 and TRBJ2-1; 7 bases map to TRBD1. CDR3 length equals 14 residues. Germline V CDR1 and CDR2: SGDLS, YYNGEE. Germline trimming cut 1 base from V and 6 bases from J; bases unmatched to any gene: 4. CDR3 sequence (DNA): TGTGCCAGCAGCGTAAGAAACAGGGGCAATGAGCAGTTCTTC. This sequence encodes CASSVRNRGNEQFF.

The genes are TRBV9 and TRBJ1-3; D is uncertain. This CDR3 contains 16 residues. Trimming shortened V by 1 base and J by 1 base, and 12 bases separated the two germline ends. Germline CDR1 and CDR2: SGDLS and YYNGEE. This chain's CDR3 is CASSVTYGVSGNTIYF. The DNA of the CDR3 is TGTGCCAGCAGCGTAACGTATGGGGTTTCTGGAAACACCATATATTTT.

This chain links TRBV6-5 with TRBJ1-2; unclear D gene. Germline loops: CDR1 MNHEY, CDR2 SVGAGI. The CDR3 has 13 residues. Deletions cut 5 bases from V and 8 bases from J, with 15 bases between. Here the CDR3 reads CASSPDGSSGYTF. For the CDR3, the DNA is TGTGCCAGCAGTCCTGACGGTTCAAGCGGCTACACCTTC.

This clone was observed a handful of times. The CDR3: CASSAWGTGYGYTF. In DNA, the CDR3 is TGTGCCAGTAGTGCTTGGGGCACGGGCTATGGCTACACCTTC. This chain links TRBV19 with TRBJ1-2; D is possibly TRBD1 (5 bases). The CDR3 has 14 amino acids. V lost 5 bases to trimming and J lost 4 bases, with 14 bases between them. Germline loops: CDR1 LNHDA, CDR2 SQIVND (reference sequence).

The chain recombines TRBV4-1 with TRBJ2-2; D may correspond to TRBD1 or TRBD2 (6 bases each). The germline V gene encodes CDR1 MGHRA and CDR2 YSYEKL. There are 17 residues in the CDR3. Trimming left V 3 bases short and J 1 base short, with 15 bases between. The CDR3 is CASSQGRDTENTGELFF. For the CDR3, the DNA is TGCGCCAGCAGCCAGGGGCGGGACACCGAGAACACCGGGGAGCTGTTTTTT.

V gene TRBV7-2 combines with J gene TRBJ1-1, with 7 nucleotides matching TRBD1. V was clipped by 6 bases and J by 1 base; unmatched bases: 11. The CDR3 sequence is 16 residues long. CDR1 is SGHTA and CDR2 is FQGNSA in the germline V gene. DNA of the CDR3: TGTGCCAGCAGTCAGCGACAGGGAAGGAGGAACACTGAAGCTTTCTTT. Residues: CASSQRQGRRNTEAFF.

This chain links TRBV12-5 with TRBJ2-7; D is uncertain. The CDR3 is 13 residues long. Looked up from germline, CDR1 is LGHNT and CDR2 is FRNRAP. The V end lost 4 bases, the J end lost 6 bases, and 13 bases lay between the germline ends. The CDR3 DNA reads TGTGCTAGTGGTTCCCACCGAATTAGCGAGCAGTACTTC. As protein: CASGSHRISEQYF.

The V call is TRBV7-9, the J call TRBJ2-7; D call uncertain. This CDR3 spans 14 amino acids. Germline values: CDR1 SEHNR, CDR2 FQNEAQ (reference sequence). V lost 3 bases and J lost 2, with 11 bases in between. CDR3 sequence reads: CASSFLGVTYEQYF. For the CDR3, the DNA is TGTGCCAGCAGCTTCCTCGGAGTTACCTACGAGCAGTACTTC.

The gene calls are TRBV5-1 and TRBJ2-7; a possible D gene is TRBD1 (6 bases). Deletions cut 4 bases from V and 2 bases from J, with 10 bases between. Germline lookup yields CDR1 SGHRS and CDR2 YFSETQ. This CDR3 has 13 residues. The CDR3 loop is CASSDRQAYEQYF. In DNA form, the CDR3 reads TGCGCCAGCAGCGACAGACAGGCCTACGAGCAGTACTTC.

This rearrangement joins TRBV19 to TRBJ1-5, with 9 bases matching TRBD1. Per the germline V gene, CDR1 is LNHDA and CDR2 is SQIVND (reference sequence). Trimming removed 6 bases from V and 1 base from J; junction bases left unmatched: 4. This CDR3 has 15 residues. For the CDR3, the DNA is TGTGCCAGTAGAGCCGGGACAGGGAGCAATCAGCCCCAGCATTTT. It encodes CASRAGTGSNQPQHF. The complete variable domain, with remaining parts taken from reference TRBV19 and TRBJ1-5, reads DGGITQSPKYLFRKEGQNVTLSCEQNLNHDAMYWYRQDPGQGLRLIYYSQIVNDFQKGDIAEGYSVSREKKESFPLTVTSAQKNPTAFYLCASRAGTGSNQPQHFGDGTRLSIL.

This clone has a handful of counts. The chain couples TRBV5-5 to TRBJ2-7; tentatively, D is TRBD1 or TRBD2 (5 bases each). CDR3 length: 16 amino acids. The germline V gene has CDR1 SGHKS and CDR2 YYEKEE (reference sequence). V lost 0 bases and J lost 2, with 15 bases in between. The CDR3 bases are TGTGCCAGCAGCTTGGGGGGACCCTTGACAACCTACGAGCAGTACTTC. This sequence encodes CASSLGGPLTTYEQYF.

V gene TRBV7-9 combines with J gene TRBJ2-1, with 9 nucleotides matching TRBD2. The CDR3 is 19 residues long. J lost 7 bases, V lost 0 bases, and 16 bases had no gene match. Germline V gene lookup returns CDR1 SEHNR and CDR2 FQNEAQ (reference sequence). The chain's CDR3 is CASSLAGRGIAGVRNEQFF. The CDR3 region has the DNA TGTGCCAGCAGCTTAGCAGGGAGAGGAATAGCGGGAGTAAGAAATGAGCAGTTCTTC. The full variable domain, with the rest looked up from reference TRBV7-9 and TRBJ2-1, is DTGVSQNPRHKITKRGQNVTFRCDPISEHNRLYWYRQTLGQGPEFLTYFQNEAQLEKSRLLSDRFSAERPKGSFSTLEIQRTEQGDSAMYLCASSLAGRGIAGVRNEQFFGPGTRLTVL.